A selection of T cell receptor beta chains follows, all from one sample in a study of T cells in Graves' hyperthyroidism and ophthalmopathy. TCRdb itself ran the multiplex PCR reads through MiXCR, one entry per CDR3 protein. The sample has 350,000 to 450,000 distinct CDR3 sequences, over 11% seen once. Sequences were obtained from blood. The receptors originated from a woman aged 60 to 75 with Graves' hyperthyroidism. Each CDR3 is given with its conserved first and last residue. Fields, in order: V gene, clone size, J gene, D gene, CDR3 DNA, CDR3 protein. A D gene is named only where the DNA matches it firmly. Clone size is not always given. Where it is, it says once, few, many or a class for expanded clones.

v_call: TRBV24-1
clone_size: many
j_call: TRBJ2-3
d_call: TRBD1
cdr3_nt: TGTGCCACCAGTGACTCCGGGACAGGATCCACAGATACGCAGTATTTT
cdr3_aa: CATSDSGTGSTDTQYF

v_call: TRBV10-3
clone_size: NA
j_call: TRBJ2-2
d_call: NA
cdr3_nt: TGTGCCATCAGTGACTCGGTGAAGTACTTCGGGGAGCTGTTTTTT
cdr3_aa: CAISDSVKYFGELFF

v_call: TRBV12-3/TRBV12-4
clone_size: many
j_call: TRBJ1-5
d_call: TRBD1
cdr3_nt: TGTGCCAGCAGTTTTGACAGGGGTGGTCAGCCCCAGCATTTT
cdr3_aa: CASSFDRGGQPQHF

v_call: TRBV4-1
clone_size: NA
j_call: TRBJ2-1
d_call: TRBD2
cdr3_nt: TGCGCCAGCAGCACGAATCGGGGGACTAGCGGGAATGGGCAGTTCTTC
cdr3_aa: CASSTNRGTSGNGQFF

v_call: TRBV30
clone_size: once
j_call: TRBJ2-1
d_call: NA
cdr3_nt: TGTGCCTGGATCGAAATAGGGTTGGGCAATGAGCAGTTCTTC
cdr3_aa: CAWIEIGLGNEQFF

v_call: TRBV6-6
clone_size: many
j_call: TRBJ1-1
d_call: NA
cdr3_nt: TGTGCCAGCAGTTACGGGGGGGGGATGAACACTGAAGCTTTCTTT
cdr3_aa: CASSYGGGMNTEAFF

v_call: TRBV11-1
clone_size: many
j_call: TRBJ2-1
d_call: NA
cdr3_nt: TGTGCCAGCAGCTCTCAAGGAGGCACAGAGCAGTTCTTC
cdr3_aa: CASSSQGGTEQFF

v_call: TRBV3-1
clone_size: many
j_call: TRBJ2-1
d_call: TRBD2
cdr3_nt: TGTGCCAGCGGGAGCGGGGCCTCCTACAATGAGCAGTTCTTC
cdr3_aa: CASGSGASYNEQFF

v_call: TRBV12-5
clone_size: many
j_call: TRBJ2-4
d_call: NA
cdr3_nt: TGTGCTAGTGGCATCCACTACTTGGGCATTCAGTACTTC
cdr3_aa: CASGIHYLGIQYF

v_call: TRBV7-9
clone_size: NA
j_call: TRBJ2-3
d_call: NA
cdr3_nt: TGTGCCAGCGAGTCTGCGCGGGAAATAGATACGCAGTATTTT
cdr3_aa: CASESAREIDTQYF

v_call: TRBV6-1
clone_size: many
j_call: TRBJ1-6
d_call: NA
cdr3_nt: TGTGCCAGCAGTTACGCAGTCGTGGATAATTCACCCCTCCACTTT
cdr3_aa: CASSYAVVDNSPLHF

v_call: TRBV10-3
clone_size: many
j_call: TRBJ2-3
d_call: TRBD2
cdr3_nt: TGTGCCATAGGACCTACCATAGCGGGAGATATGGATACGCAGTATTTT
cdr3_aa: CAIGPTIAGDMDTQYF

v_call: TRBV7-2
clone_size: many
j_call: TRBJ2-5
d_call: NA
cdr3_nt: TGTGCCAGCAGCATAACAGGGACTGAGACCCAGTACTTC
cdr3_aa: CASSITGTETQYF

v_call: TRBV7-9
clone_size: many
j_call: TRBJ2-1
d_call: TRBD1
cdr3_nt: TGTGCCAGCAGCACAGGACAGGGAAAGGGTGAGCAGTTCTTC
cdr3_aa: CASSTGQGKGEQFF

v_call: TRBV4-1
clone_size: few
j_call: TRBJ2-3
d_call: TRBD2
cdr3_nt: TGCGCCAGCAGCCCATATCGAGCGGGAGGCATGAATACGCAGTATTTT
cdr3_aa: CASSPYRAGGMNTQYF

v_call: TRBV10-2
clone_size: few
j_call: TRBJ2-7
d_call: NA
cdr3_nt: TGCGCCAGCAGTGAGTTGAAGAGACAGCCCTACGAGCAGTACTTC
cdr3_aa: CASSELKRQPYEQYF

v_call: TRBV4-1
clone_size: few
j_call: TRBJ1-1
d_call: NA
cdr3_nt: TGCGCCAGCAGCCACGCAACAGGGCTCACTGAAGCTTTCTTT
cdr3_aa: CASSHATGLTEAFF

v_call: TRBV19
clone_size: NA
j_call: TRBJ2-3
d_call: TRBD2
cdr3_nt: TGTGCCAGTAGTCCGGGGACTAGCGGGGACCTTAGCACAGATACGCAGTATTTT
cdr3_aa: CASSPGTSGDLSTDTQYF